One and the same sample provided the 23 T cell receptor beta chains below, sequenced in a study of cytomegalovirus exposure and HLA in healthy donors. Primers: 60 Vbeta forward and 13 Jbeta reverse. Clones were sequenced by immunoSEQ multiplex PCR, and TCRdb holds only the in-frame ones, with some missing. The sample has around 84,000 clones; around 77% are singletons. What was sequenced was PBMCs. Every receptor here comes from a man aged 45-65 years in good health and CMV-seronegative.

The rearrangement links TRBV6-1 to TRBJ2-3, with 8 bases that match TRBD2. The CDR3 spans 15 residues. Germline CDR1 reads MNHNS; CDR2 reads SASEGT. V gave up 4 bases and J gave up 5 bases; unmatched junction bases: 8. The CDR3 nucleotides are TGTGCCAGCAGTGTGCGGGGGGCGGTAGGAGATACGCAGTATTTT. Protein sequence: CASSVRGAVGDTQYF.

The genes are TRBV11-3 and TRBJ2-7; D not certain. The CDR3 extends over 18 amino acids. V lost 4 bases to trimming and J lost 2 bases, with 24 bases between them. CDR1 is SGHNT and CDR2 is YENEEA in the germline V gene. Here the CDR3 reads CASSCGCTPLNPPYEQYF. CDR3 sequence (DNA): TGTGCCAGCAGCTGCGGCTGTACACCACTCAATCCGCCCTACGAGCAGTACTTC.

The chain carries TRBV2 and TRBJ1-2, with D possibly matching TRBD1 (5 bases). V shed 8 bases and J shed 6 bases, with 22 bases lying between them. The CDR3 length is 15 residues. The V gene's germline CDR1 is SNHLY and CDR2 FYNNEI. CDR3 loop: CASQAEGTRGHGYTF. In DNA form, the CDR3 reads TGTGCCAGCCAGGCAGAGGGGACTAGGGGACATGGCTACACCTTC.

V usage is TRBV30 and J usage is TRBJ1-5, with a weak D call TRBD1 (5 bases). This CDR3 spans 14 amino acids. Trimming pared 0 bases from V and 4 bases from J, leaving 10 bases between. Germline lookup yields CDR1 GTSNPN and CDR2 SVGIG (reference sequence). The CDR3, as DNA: TGTGCCTGGAGTGTGGGGGGAGGGAATCAGCCCCAGCATTTT. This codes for CAWSVGGGNQPQHF.

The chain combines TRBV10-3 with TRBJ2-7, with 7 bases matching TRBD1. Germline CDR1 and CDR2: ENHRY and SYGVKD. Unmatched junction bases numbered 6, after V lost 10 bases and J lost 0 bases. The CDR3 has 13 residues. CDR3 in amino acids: CATGTAASYEQYF. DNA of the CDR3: TGTGCCACCGGGACAGCAGCCTCCTACGAGCAGTACTTC.

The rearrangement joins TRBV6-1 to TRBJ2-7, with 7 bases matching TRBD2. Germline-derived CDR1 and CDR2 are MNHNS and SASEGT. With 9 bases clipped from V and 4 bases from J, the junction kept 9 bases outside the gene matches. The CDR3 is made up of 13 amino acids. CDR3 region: CASGVGGEYEQYF. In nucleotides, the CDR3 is TGTGCCAGTGGGGTTGGGGGGGAATACGAGCAGTACTTC.

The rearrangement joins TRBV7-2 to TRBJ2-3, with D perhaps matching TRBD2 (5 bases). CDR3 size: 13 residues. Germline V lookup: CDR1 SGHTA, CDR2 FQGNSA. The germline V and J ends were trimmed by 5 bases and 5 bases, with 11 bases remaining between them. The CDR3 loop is CASSIGRGDTQYF. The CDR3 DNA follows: TGTGCCAGCAGCATTGGACGGGGAGATACGCAGTATTTT.

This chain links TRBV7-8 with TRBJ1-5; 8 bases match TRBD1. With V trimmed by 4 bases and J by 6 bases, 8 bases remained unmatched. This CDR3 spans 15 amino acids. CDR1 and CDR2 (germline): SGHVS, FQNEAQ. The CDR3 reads CASSSQGALSQPQHF. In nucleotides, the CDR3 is TGTGCCAGCAGCTCGCAGGGGGCTTTAAGTCAGCCCCAGCATTTT.

CDR3 loop: CASRVGENTQYF. The CDR3 coding sequence is TGTGCCAGCAGGGTGGGAGAAAATACGCAGTATTTT. This chain joins TRBV6-5 and TRBJ2-3; weak D call: TRBD2 (5 bases). The CDR3 extends over 12 amino acids. The germline gives CDR1 MNHEY, CDR2 SVGAGI. Trimming removed 6 bases at V and 7 bases at J, with 11 bases between.

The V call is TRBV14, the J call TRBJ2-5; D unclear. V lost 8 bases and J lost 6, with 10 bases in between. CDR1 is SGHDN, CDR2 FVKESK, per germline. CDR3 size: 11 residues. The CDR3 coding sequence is TGTGCCAGCGGAGTCGAACAGACCCAGTACTTC. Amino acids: CASGVEQTQYF. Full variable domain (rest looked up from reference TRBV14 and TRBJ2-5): EAGVTQFPSHSVIEKGQTVTLRCDPISGHDNLYWYRRVMGKEIKFLLHFVKESKQDESGMPNNRFLAERTGGTYSTLKVQPAELEDSGVYFCASGVEQTQYFGPGTRLLVL.

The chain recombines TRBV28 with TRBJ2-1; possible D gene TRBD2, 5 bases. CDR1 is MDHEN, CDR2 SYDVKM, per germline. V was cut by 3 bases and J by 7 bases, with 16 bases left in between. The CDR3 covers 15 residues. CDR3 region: CASSFGGIRRNEQFF. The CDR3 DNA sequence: TGTGCCAGCAGTTTTGGAGGAATCCGGAGGAATGAGCAGTTCTTC.

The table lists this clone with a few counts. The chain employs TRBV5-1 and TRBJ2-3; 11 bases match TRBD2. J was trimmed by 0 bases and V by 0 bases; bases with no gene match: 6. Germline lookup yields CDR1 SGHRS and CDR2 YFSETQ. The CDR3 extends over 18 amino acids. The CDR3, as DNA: TGCGCCAGCAGCTTGGCTTCTAGCGGGGGGCATAGCACAGATACGCAGTATTTT. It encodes CASSLASSGGHSTDTQYF.

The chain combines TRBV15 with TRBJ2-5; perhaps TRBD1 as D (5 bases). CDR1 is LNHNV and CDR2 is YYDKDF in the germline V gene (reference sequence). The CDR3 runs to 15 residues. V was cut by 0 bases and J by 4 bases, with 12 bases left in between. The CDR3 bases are TGTGCCACCAGCAGAGACCAGGGTATCGGAGAGACCCAGTACTTC. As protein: CATSRDQGIGETQYF.

The CDR3 protein is CAIRASGGGTTDTQYF. The CDR3 DNA reads TGTGCCATCAGGGCTAGCGGGGGAGGGACGACAGATACGCAGTATTTT. This chain connects TRBV10-3 to TRBJ2-3; 10 bases are shared with TRBD2. The CDR3 runs to 16 residues. After removal of 6 bases from V and 3 bases from J, the junction contained 9 bases not matched to a gene. Germline CDR1 reads ENHRY; CDR2 reads SYGVKD.

In DNA, the CDR3 is TGTGCCAGTTCTTGGGACACTTATGGCTACACCTTC. Its protein is CASSWDTYGYTF. V is TRBV10-3 and J is TRBJ1-2; D might be TRBD1 (6 bases). Trimming took 10 bases from V and 5 from J, leaving 14 bases between them. The germline V gene has CDR1 ENHRY and CDR2 SYGVKD. The CDR3 is 12 amino acids.

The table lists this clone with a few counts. DNA of the CDR3: TGTGCCACCTCGGAGCGGGGTGGCACAGATACGCAGTATTTT. This codes for CATSERGGTDTQYF. The rearrangement joins TRBV2 to TRBJ2-3; 7 positions match TRBD2. V shed 10 bases, J shed 1 base, and the junction held 8 bases outside the gene matches. CDR1 and CDR2 from the germline V gene are SNHLY and FYNNEI. The CDR3 totals 14 residues.

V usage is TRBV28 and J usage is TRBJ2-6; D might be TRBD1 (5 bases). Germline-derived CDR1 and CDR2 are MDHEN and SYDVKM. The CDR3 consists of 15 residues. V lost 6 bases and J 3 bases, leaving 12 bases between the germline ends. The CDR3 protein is CASSPPGNGANVLTF. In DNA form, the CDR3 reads TGTGCCAGCAGCCCGCCAGGGAATGGGGCCAACGTCCTGACTTTC.

The DNA of the CDR3 is TGTGCCATCAGCCTCAGGGGCAATAATTCACCCCTCCACTTT. Residues: CAISLRGNNSPLHF. The chain links TRBV10-3 to TRBJ1-6; a possible D gene is TRBD1 (6 bases). Germline CDR1 and CDR2: ENHRY and SYGVKD. This CDR3 is 14 amino acids long. V was clipped by 6 bases and J by 5 bases, with 11 bases between them.

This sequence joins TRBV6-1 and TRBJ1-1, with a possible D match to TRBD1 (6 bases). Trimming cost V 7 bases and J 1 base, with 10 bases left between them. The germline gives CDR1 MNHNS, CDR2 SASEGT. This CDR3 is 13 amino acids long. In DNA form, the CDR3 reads TGTGCCAGCACTTACAGGGAGAACACTGAAGCTTTCTTT. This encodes CASTYRENTEAFF.

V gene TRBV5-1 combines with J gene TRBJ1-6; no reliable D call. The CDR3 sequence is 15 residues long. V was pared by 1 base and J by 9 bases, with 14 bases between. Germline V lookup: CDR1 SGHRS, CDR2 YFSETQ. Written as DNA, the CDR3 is TGCGCCAGCAGCTTGAAGTCCGGGGTCGGTTCACCCCTCCACTTT. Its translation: CASSLKSGVGSPLHF.

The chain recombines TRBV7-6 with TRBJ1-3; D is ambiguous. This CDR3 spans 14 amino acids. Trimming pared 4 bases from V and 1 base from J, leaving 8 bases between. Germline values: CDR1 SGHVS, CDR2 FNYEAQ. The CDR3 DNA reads TGTGCCAGCAGCTCGTCAGGATCTGGAAACACCATATATTTT. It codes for CASSSSGSGNTIYF.

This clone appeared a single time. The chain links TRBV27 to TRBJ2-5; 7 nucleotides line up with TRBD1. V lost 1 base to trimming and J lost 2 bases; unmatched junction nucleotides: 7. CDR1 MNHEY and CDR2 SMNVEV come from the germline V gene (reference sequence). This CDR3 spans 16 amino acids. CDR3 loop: CASSLWSGGRQETQYF. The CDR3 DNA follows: TGTGCCAGCAGTTTATGGTCAGGGGGTCGGCAAGAGACCCAGTACTTC.

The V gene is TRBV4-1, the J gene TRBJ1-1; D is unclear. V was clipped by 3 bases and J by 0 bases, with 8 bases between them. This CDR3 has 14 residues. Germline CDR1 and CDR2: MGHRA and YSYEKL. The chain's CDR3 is CASSHAGMNTEAFF. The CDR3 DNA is TGCGCCAGCAGCCATGCAGGAATGAACACTGAAGCTTTCTTT.